Below are 14 T cell receptor beta chains sequenced from a single sample in a study of blood T cells in healthy people across ages. It was with a sample-barcoded 5' primer and a J-beta primer mix that a second PCR of roughly 7 to 12 cycles was run. TCRdb called the 5' RACE reads again in MiXCR, with one record for every CDR3 protein. The data hold 950,000 to 1,200,000 distinct CDR3 sequences, with around two fifths observed a single time. Sequenced input: blood. All receptors come from a man between 18 and 35 years old in good health.

This clonotype has a count of ten or more. J is TRBJ1-2 and V is TRBV7-2; D is uncertain. The V gene's germline CDR1 is SGHTA and CDR2 FQGNSA. Trimming stripped 3 bases from V and 0 bases from J, with 8 bases between. The CDR3 runs to 14 residues. CDR3 DNA: TGTGCCAGCAGCTTTGGAGGGTCTAACTATGGCTACACCTTC. This sequence encodes CASSFGGSNYGYTF.

Notes on this clonotype: The junction departs from the called germline gene at one end, perhaps through a read error. The chain couples TRBV12-3 or TRBV12-4 to TRBJ1-2, with a possible D match to TRBD1 (5 bases). The CDR3 contains 13 residues. The CDR3 nucleotides read TGTGTCAGCAGTTTAGTATCCCAGGGAAAAGACACCTTC. It yields the protein CVSSLVSQGKDTF.

The table lists this clonotype with a few counts. The rearrangement links TRBV2 to TRBJ1-4; unclear D gene. V was cut by 7 bases and J by 7 bases, with 16 bases left in between. This CDR3 is built from 14 residues. Germline CDR1 and CDR2: SNHLY and FYNNEI. DNA of the CDR3: TGTGCCAGCAATCCCGGTAACCGGGGTGAAAAACTGTTTTTT. It encodes CASNPGNRGEKLFF.

This rearrangement joins TRBV7-9 to TRBJ2-4, with TRBD2 matching 11 bases. Germline trimming cut 5 bases from V and 1 base from J; bases unmatched to any gene: 13. CDR1 is SEHNR, CDR2 FQNEAQ, per germline (reference sequence). CDR3 length equals 19 residues. For the CDR3, the DNA is TGTGCCAGCAGCACCACTAGCGGGGGACGTCGGGGGGCCAAAAACATTCAGTACTTC. Translating gives CASSTTSGGRRGAKNIQYF.

V is TRBV20-1 and J is TRBJ2-5; D unclear. V lost 3 bases and J 5 bases, leaving 16 bases between the germline ends. Germline assignment: CDR1 DFQATT and CDR2 SNEGSKA (reference sequence). The CDR3 has 14 amino acids. CDR3 sequence: CSARRTQWVETQYF. CDR3 DNA sequence: TGCAGTGCTAGGAGGACCCAATGGGTTGAGACCCAGTACTTC.

In this sample, this clonotype turned up a few times. This CDR3 reads CASSLDFPSGYTF. CDR3 sequence (DNA): TGCGCCAGCAGCTTGGACTTCCCTTCGGGCTACACCTTC. The rearrangement joins TRBV5-1 to TRBJ1-2; D remains ambiguous. V lost 0 bases to trimming and J lost 8 bases, with 11 bases between them. CDR1 is SGHRS, CDR2 YFSETQ, per germline. This CDR3 is built from 13 residues. Full variable domain (missing parts from reference TRBV5-1 and TRBJ1-2): KAGVTQTPRYLIKTRGQQVTLSCSPISGHRSVSWYQQTPGQGLQFLFEYFSETQRNKGNFPGRFSGRQFSNSRSEMNVSTLELGDSALYLCASSLDFPSGYTFGSGTRLTVV.

In regard to this clonotype: A junction boundary mismatches the germline segment, possibly from a read error. The V call is TRBV6-5, the J call TRBJ2-2, with D maybe TRBD1 (6 bases). CDR1 and CDR2 from the germline V gene are MNHEY and SVGAGI. CDR3 length: 20 amino acids. The CDR3: CAGSYNSWWVGDTNTGELFF. DNA of the CDR3: TGTGCCGGCAGTTACAATAGTTGGTGGGTCGGGGACACTAACACCGGGGAGCTGTTTTTT.

V usage is TRBV4-3 and J usage is TRBJ2-2; 7 bases match TRBD1. V dropped 0 bases and J dropped 4; count of bases not matched to a gene: 5. Germline V gives CDR1 LGHNA, CDR2 YSLEER. The CDR3 loop spans 16 amino acids. The DNA for the CDR3 is TGCGCCAGCAGCCAAGATTCAGGGGGAACCACCGGGGAGCTGTTTTTT. The encoded protein is CASSQDSGGTTGELFF.

V is TRBV4-3 and J is TRBJ1-1, with D perhaps TRBD1 (5 bases). CDR3 length: 15 residues. The germline V gene has CDR1 LGHNA and CDR2 YSLEER. Trimming stripped 4 bases from V and 5 bases from J, with 17 bases between. Here the CDR3 DNA reads TGCGCCAGCAGCCGGGAGAATAGGGGCGGTACTGAAGCTTTCTTT. It specifies CASSRENRGGTEAFF.

J is TRBJ2-1 and V is TRBV30; the D call may be TRBD1 or TRBD2 (6 bases each). There are 14 residues in the CDR3. Germline V gene lookup returns CDR1 GTSNPN and CDR2 SVGIG (reference sequence). V lost 1 base and J 7 bases, leaving 14 bases between the germline ends. CDR3 sequence: CAWSGGAMGNEQFF. The CDR3 nucleotides read TGTGCCTGGAGTGGGGGGGCCATGGGGAATGAGCAGTTCTTC.

This clonotype was seen more than once but under ten times. The DNA of the CDR3 is TGTGCCAGCAGCTTCCCGGGAATGATTCAGGGCCCCTATGGCTACACCTTC. It encodes CASSFPGMIQGPYGYTF. This chain uses TRBV7-2 with TRBJ1-2, with D perhaps TRBD1 (5 bases). The CDR3 contains 17 residues. Germline values: CDR1 SGHTA, CDR2 FQGNSA. The ends were cut back, 3 bases at V and 4 bases at J, with 21 bases in the middle.

This clonotype was seen a handful of times. The chain couples TRBV24-1 to TRBJ2-5; D possibly corresponds to TRBD1 (6 bases). CDR3 length: 15 residues. Looked up from germline, CDR1 is KGHDR and CDR2 is SFDVKD. V was cut by 4 bases and J by 11 bases, with 22 bases left in between. CDR3 sequence (DNA): TGTGCCACCAGTGACCTTACAGGGCGCGGCAATGAGCAGTACTTC. This sequence encodes CATSDLTGRGNEQYF.

This clonotype was observed many times. A clone one base away is much larger, so this may be a read error. The rearrangement uses TRBV10-3 and TRBJ2-5; 10 bases line up with TRBD2. This CDR3 region has 17 residues. Trimming removed 0 bases from V and 11 bases from J; junction bases left unmatched: 15. In germline, CDR1 is ENHRY, CDR2 SYGVKD. The CDR3 DNA is TGTGCCATCAGTGAGTCCAAGGAGCGGGGGGGTCAAAATGAGCAGTACTTC. It yields the protein CAISESKERGGQNEQYF.

In this sample, this clonotype turned up a few times. The chain couples TRBV30 to TRBJ2-3, with TRBD2 matching 7 bases. Unmatched junction bases numbered 6, after V lost 0 bases and J lost 0 bases. Germline CDR1 and CDR2: GTSNPN and SVGIG (reference sequence). CDR3 size: 16 residues. The CDR3 DNA reads TGTGCCTGGAGTGTTGGTAGCGGGCTTAGCACAGATACGCAGTATTTT. This encodes CAWSVGSGLSTDTQYF. Using reference TRBV30 and TRBJ2-3 for the parts outside the CDR3, the full variable domain is SQTIHQWPATLVQPVGSPLSLECTVEGTSNPNLYWYRQAAGRGLQLLFYSVGIGQISSEVPQNLSASRPQDRQFILSSKKLLLSDSGFYLCAWSVGSGLSTDTQYFGPGTRLTVL.